This T cell receptor (beta chain) was identified in a study of T cell responses to AZD1222 COVID-19 vaccine (dated by TCRdb to about 2021). Background on the whole study: TCR sequencing covered over 230 trial participants: 207 given two doses of AZD1222 and around 25 given two doses of MenACWY control vaccine. Trial participants were enrolled by age into subgroups of 18-55, 56-69 and 70-plus years, and roughly 160, 29 and 62 TCR-sequenced participants, respectively, were included in these subgroups. The study at large found these results: In the small 56-69-year group, the increase in depth fell short of significance, most likely because of low power. CD4 TCRs associated with the vaccine covered the entire spike protein, and the dominant responses were in regions 160-218 and 743-854. Because no day 14 peak-response samples were available, the repertoires could be characterized only after the peak T cell response. Reportedly, close to half of the unique spike-specific TCRs recognized epitopes lying outside the regions that are mutated in the B.1.351 and B.1.1.7 variants. Participants were mostly white British and included more females than males, and it was suggested by the authors that clonal diversity may have been underestimated. Only six or seven AZD1222 recipients were SARS-CoV-2 seropositive at baseline, limiting conclusions about previously exposed vaccinees. Spike-specific TCR breadth and depth rose significantly after two AZD1222 doses compared with day 0 and with MenACWY recipients.

What this sample's time point label stands for: baseline before first vaccination. The sample's treatment or condition label, decoded: meningococcal conjugate vaccine given as trial control. Samples from vaccinated people were obtained from the UK trials COV001 and COV002, which included a single-blind randomized controlled phase 2/3 trial of AZD1222 (ChAdOx1 nCoV-19) in healthy adults. Trial participant PBMC samples were collected at day 0 and day 28 after the second dose for TCRbeta chain sequencing. Points on this clone: There is no known antigen for this receptor. Base qualities are not at hand, and no much larger clone is one base apart. Other DNA sequences in this specimen translate into the identical CDR3.

Measured from the cysteine to the phenylalanine, the CDR3 is 14 residues long. Only the CDR3 part of the read is kept: 42 bases, read in frame from the first base. V was cut back by 5 bases and J by 1 base, leaving a gap of 11 bases between them. The germline V gene specifies MDHEN as CDR1 and SYDVKM as CDR2. The CDR3 regions of human TCRbeta chains were analyzed by immunosequencing. The original methods were these. Repertoire TCRs were checked for matches against a reference library of SARS-CoV-2-specific TCRs that had been generated using the MIRA antigen-specificity platform. Breadth was defined as the fraction of unique TCRs that were SARS-CoV-2-associated, and depth was defined as the fraction of total T cells that were SARS-CoV-2-associated. Using the MIRA data, each spike-specific TCR was mapped to the spike region that the TCR reacts to and placed in a CD4 or CD8 class. Log10-transformed breadth and depth values were compared by one-way ANOVA with Sidak's multiple comparisons tests. Entries here come from immuneACCESS through TCRdb and include only in-frame sequences with V and J called. Some clones fail to appear in such tables; in the studies checked, an unresolved V gene covers under half of the shortfall, and the cause of the remainder is unknown. Clone size and the V and J calls come from that table; the DNA yielded D and trimming. A total of 150,000 to 180,000 clones appear in this sample, roughly nine tenths of them only once. The ten largest clones take up 5.5% to 6% of the sample.

The rearrangement combines TRBV28 with TRBJ1-1; TRBD1 might be the D gene, on 5 matching bases. Specimen: peripheral blood, collected on day 0 of MenACWY control vaccination. The TCR originated in an adult in good health. The bases are TGTGCCAGCAGTCGGGGGGGACGGAACACTGAAGCTTTCTTT. This encodes CASSRGGRNTEAFF.